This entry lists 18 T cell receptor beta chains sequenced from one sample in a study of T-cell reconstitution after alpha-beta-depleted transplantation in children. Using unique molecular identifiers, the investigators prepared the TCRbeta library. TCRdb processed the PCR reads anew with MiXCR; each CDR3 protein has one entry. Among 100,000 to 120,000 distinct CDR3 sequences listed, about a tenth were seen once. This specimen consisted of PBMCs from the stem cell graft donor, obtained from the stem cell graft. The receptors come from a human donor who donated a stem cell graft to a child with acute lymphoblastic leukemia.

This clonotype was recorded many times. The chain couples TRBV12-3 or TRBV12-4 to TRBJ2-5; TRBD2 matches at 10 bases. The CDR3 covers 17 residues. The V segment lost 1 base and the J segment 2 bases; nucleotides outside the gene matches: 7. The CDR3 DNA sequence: TGTGCCAGCAGTTTAGTATATCCAGCGGGGGGGCAAGAGACCCAGTACTTC. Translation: CASSLVYPAGGQETQYF.

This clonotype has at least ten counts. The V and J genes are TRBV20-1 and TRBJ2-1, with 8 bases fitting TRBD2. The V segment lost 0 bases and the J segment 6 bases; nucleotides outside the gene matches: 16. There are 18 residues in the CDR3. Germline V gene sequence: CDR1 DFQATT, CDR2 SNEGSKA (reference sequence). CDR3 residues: CSARDPLGGEGSRNEQFF. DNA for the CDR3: TGCAGTGCTAGAGACCCTCTCGGGGGGGAGGGGAGTCGCAATGAGCAGTTCTTC.

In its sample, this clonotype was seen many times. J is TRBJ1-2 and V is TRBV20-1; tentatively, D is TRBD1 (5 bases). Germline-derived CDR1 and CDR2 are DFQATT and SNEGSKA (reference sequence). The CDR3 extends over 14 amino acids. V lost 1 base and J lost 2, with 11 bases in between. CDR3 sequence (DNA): TGCAGTGCTAGAGTGGTAGGGGCGAACTATGGCTACACCTTC. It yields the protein CSARVVGANYGYTF.

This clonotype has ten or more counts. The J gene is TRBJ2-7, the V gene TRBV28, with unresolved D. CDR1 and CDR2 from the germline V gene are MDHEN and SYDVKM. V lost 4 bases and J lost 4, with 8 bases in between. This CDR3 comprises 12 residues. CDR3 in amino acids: CASSSPHYEQYF. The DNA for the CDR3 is TGTGCCAGCAGTTCGCCCCATTACGAGCAGTACTTC.

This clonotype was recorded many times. The CDR3 here is CASSLVRGRMDTEAFF. The CDR3 bases are TGTGCCAGCAGCTTAGTTCGGGGCCGGATGGACACTGAAGCTTTCTTT. The chain uses TRBV7-2 and TRBJ1-1, with D perhaps matching TRBD1 (5 bases). The V end was cut by 1 base, the J end by 3 bases, with 15 bases between. The CDR3 loop spans 16 amino acids. Germline loops: CDR1 SGHTA, CDR2 FQGNSA.

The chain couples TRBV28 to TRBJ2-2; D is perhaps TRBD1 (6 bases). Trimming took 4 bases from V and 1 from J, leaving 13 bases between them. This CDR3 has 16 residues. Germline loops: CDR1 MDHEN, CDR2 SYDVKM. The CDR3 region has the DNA TGTGCCAGCAGTTCCCCGGACAGCGTGAACACCGGGGAGCTGTTTTTT. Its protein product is CASSSPDSVNTGELFF.

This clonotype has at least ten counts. This CDR3 reads CASSQDVSGYNQPQHF. Written as DNA, the CDR3 is TGCGCCAGCAGCCAAGATGTGTCAGGGTACAATCAGCCCCAGCATTTT. V usage is TRBV4-3 and J usage is TRBJ1-5; maybe TRBD1 (5 bases). The V gene lost 0 bases and the J gene lost 3 bases, with 12 bases spanning the gap. Germline V lookup: CDR1 LGHNA, CDR2 YSLEER. The CDR3 runs 16 residues.

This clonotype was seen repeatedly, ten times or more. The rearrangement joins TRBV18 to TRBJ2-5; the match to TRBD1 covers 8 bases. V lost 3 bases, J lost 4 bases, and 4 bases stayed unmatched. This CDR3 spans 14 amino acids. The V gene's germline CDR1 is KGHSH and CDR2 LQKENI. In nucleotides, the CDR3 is TGTGCCAGCTCACCCACGGACAGGGCAGAGACCCAGTACTTC. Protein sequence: CASSPTDRAETQYF.

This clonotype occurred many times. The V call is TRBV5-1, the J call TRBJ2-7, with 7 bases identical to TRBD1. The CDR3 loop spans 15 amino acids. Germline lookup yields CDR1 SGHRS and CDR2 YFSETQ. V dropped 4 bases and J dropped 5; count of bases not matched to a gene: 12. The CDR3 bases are TGCGCCAGCAGCCTGAATCGCCCAACAGGGGACGAGCAGTACTTC. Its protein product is CASSLNRPTGDEQYF.

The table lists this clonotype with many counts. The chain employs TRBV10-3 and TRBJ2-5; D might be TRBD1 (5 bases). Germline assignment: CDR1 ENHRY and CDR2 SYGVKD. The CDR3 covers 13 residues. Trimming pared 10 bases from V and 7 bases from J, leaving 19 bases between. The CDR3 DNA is TGTGCCACAAACCCAGCGACGCAGGGGACCCAGTACTTC. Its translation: CATNPATQGTQYF.

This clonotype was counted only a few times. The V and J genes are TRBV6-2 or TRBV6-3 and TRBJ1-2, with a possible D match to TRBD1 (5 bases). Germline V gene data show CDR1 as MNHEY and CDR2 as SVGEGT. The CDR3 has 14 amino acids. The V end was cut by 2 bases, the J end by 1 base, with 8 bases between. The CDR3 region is CASSYDRNNYGYTF. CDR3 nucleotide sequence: TGTGCCAGCAGTTACGACAGAAATAACTATGGCTACACCTTC.

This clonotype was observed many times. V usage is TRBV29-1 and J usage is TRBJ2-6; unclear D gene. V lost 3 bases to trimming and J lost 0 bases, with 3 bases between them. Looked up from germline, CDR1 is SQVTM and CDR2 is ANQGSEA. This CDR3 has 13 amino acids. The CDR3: CSVDSSGANVLTF. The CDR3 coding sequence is TGCAGCGTTGACAGCTCTGGGGCCAACGTCCTGACTTTC.

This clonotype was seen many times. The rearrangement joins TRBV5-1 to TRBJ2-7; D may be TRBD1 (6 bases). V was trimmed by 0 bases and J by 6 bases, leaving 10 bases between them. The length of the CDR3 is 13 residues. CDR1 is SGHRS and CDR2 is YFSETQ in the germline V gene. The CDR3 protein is CASSLVQGFEQYF. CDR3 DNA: TGCGCCAGCAGCTTGGTGCAGGGGTTCGAGCAGTACTTC.

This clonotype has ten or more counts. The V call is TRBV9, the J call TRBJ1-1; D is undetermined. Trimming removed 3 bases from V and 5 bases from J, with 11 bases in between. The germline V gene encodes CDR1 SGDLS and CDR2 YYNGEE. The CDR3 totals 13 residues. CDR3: CASSGGRNTEAFF. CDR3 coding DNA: TGTGCCAGCAGCGGGGGAAGGAATACTGAAGCTTTCTTT.

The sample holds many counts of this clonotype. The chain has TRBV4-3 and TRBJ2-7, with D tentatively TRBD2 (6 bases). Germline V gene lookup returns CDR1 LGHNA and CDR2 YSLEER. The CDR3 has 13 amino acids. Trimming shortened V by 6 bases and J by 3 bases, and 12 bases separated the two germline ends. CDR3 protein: CASSLEEGYEQYF. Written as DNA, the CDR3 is TGCGCCAGCAGTCTCGAGGAGGGCTACGAGCAGTACTTC.

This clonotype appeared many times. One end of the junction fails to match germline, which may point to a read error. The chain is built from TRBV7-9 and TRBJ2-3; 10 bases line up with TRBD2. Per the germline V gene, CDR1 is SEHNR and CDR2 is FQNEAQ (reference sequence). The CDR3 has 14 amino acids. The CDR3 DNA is TGTGCCAGCAGCCTAGCGGGAGGCACAGATACGCAGTATTTT. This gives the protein CASSLAGGTDTQYF.

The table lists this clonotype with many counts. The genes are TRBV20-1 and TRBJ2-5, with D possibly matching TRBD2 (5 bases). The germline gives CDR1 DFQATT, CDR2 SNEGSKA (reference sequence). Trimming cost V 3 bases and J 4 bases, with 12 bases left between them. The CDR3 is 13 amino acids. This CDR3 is CSARILAGETQYF. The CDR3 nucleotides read TGCAGTGCTAGGATCCTAGCCGGAGAGACCCAGTACTTC.

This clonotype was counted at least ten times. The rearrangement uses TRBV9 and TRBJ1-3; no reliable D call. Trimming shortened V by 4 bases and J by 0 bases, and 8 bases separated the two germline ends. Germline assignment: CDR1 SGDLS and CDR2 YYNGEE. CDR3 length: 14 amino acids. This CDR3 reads CASSPHYSGNTIYF. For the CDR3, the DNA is TGTGCCAGCAGCCCCCATTACTCTGGAAACACCATATATTTT.